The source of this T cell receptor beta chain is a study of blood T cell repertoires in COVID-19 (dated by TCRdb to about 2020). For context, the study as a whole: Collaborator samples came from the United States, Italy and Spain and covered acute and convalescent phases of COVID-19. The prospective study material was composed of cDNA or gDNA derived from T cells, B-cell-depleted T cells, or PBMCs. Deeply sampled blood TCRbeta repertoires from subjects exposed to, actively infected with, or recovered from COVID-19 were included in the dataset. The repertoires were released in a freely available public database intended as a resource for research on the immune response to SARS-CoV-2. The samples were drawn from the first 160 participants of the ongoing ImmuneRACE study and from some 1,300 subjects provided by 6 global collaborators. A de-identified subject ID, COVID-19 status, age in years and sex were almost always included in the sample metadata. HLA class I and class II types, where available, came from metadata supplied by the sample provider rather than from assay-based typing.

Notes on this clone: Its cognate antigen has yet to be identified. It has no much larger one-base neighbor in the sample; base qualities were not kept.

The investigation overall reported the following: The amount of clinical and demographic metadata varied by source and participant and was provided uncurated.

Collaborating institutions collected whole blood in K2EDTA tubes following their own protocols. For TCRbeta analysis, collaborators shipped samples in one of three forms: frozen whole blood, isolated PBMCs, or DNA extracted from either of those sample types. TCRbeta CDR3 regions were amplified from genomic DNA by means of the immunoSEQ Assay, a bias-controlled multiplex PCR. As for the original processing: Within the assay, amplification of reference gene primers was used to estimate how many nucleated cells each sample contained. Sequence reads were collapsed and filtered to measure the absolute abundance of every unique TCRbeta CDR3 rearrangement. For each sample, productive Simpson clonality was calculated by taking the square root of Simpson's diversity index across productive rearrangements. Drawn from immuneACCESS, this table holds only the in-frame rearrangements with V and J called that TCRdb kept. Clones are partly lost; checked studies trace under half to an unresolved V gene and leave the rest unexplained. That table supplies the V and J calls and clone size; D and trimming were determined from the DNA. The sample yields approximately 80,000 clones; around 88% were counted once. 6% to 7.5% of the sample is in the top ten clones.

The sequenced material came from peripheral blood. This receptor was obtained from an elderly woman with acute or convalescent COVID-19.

Here the CDR3 is given as CASSPYRGRDRATQYF. The DNA reads as follows: TGTGCCAGCAGCCCGTACAGGGGCCGGGACCGGGCGACCCAGTACTTC. The sequence is built from TRBV7-6 and TRBJ2-5; 7 bases in the junction line up with TRBD1. V is cut back by 5 bases and J by 7 bases, with 16 bases in the junction unmatched. CDR1 and CDR2 are read off the germline V gene as SGHVS and FNYEAQ. Including cysteine and phenylalanine, the CDR3 has 16 amino acids. The entry retains the CDR3 DNA only, 48 bases that are in frame from base 1.